This TCR beta chain was documented in a study of TIL therapy for anti-PD-1-resistant metastatic lung cancer. Per the germline V gene, CDR1 is MDHEN and CDR2 is SYDVKM. V lost 3 bases and J lost 0; bases outside the gene matches: 10. The CDR3 runs to 18 residues. The libraries were made with immunoSEQ v3. The assay was immunoSEQ multiplex PCR, and TCRdb's table has in-frame clones only and misses some. The sample contains about 4,800 clones, around three fifths of which appear only once. Noted time point: pre-treatment sample, taken before nivolumab and TIL therapy. Pleural nodules or supraclavicular lymph nodes made up most of the excised metastases sampled.

The clonotype comes from an older man with non-small cell lung cancer. The V gene is TRBV28, the J gene TRBJ1-5, with 8 bases identical to TRBD1. This sample comprised tumor tissue, obtained at baseline. CDR3 in DNA: TGTGCCAGCAGTTTTGGTAGCTTGACAGGGGATAGCAATCAGCCCCAGCATTTT. Translating gives CASSFGSLTGDSNQPQHF. Full variable domain (rest looked up from reference TRBV28 and TRBJ1-5): DVKVTQSSRYLVKRTGEKVFLECVQDMDHENMFWYRQDPGLGLRLIYFSYDVKMKEKGDIPEGYSVSREKKERFSLILESASTNQTSMYLCASSFGSLTGDSNQPQHFGDGTRLSIL.